These 14 T cell receptor beta chains share one sample of origin, sequenced in a study of blood T cell repertoires in COVID-19. Repertoires were generated with immunoSEQ multiplex PCR, while TCRdb's copy carries only in-frame clones and drops some. In the table there are 45,000 or so clones, about 90% of which are singletons. The sample taken for sequencing was peripheral blood. The receptors here all came from a man older than 75 with acute or convalescent COVID-19.

The chain combines TRBV5-1 with TRBJ2-7, with D possibly TRBD1 on 5 matching bases. Looked up from germline, CDR1 is SGHRS and CDR2 is YFSETQ. The V end was cut by 5 bases, the J end by 3 bases, with 18 bases between. This CDR3 has 15 residues. The CDR3 coding sequence is TGCGCCAGCAGAAAAGACAGCCCAAGTCTCTACGAGCAGTACTTC. Translated, it gives CASRKDSPSLYEQYF.

The CDR3 nucleotides are TGTGCCAGCAGCCTCCGCGGGGACAGCCAGACCCAGTACTTC. It specifies CASSLRGDSQTQYF. The V and J genes are TRBV7-9 and TRBJ2-5; the D gene is possibly TRBD1 (7 bases). The CDR3 totals 14 residues. Trimming pared 5 bases from V and 6 bases from J, leaving 16 bases between. The germline V gene has CDR1 SEHNR and CDR2 FQNEAQ (reference sequence).

This chain joins TRBV19 and TRBJ1-2; TRBD1 matches 7 bases. CDR3 length: 15 amino acids. Germline-derived CDR1 and CDR2 are LNHDA and SQIVND (reference sequence). J gave up 7 bases and V 5 bases, and 13 bases lay outside the gene matches. CDR3 bases: TGTGCCAGTAGTGGTCCCTTTACAGGGGTCCGTGGCTACACCTTC. This gives the protein CASSGPFTGVRGYTF. Using reference TRBV19 and TRBJ1-2 for the parts outside the CDR3, the full variable domain is DGGITQSPKYLFRKEGQNVTLSCEQNLNHDAMYWYRQDPGQGLRLIYYSQIVNDFQKGDIAEGYSVSREKKESFPLTVTSAQKNPTAFYLCASSGPFTGVRGYTFGSGTRLTVV.

The chain is built from TRBV28 and TRBJ1-2, with D hard to call. The germline CDR1 and CDR2 sequences are MDHEN and SYDVKM. This CDR3 comprises 15 residues. V gave up 5 bases and J gave up 2 bases, with 15 bases separating them. The CDR3 DNA reads as TGTGCCAGCAGTAAGCCCCTGACAAGGAACTATGGCTACACCTTC. Protein: CASSKPLTRNYGYTF.

V and J are TRBV5-1 and TRBJ2-5; a weak D match, TRBD2 (5 bases). The V end was cut by 9 bases, the J end by 2 bases, with 17 bases between. The V gene's germline CDR1 is SGHRS and CDR2 YFSETQ. CDR3 length equals 14 residues. CDR3 amino acids: CATSNSRRQETQYF. The CDR3 DNA reads TGCGCCACCAGTAATTCAAGGAGGCAAGAGACCCAGTACTTC.

The V gene is TRBV28, the J gene TRBJ1-5, with D unclear. Trimming stripped 3 bases from V and 1 base from J, with 7 bases between. The CDR3 is 14 amino acids. Germline V gene data show CDR1 as MDHEN and CDR2 as SYDVKM. The CDR3 region has the DNA TGTGCCAGCAGTTTCGCAGAAAGCAATCAGCCCCAGCATTTT. This encodes CASSFAESNQPQHF.

This chain uses TRBV19 with TRBJ2-2; 10 bases line up with TRBD2. The germline V gene has CDR1 LNHDA and CDR2 SQIVND (reference sequence). Trimming took 1 base from V and 6 from J; bases not matched to a gene: 5. There are 16 residues in the CDR3. The CDR3 region has the DNA TGTGCCAGTAGTATAGTCAGCGGGGGGGCCTCCGGGGAGCTGTTTTTT. It is translated as CASSIVSGGASGELFF.

J is TRBJ1-3 and V is TRBV27; tentatively, D is TRBD1 (6 bases). Germline values: CDR1 MNHEY, CDR2 SMNVEV (reference sequence). The CDR3 extends over 14 amino acids. Trimming cost V 8 bases and J 2 bases, with 13 bases left between them. The CDR3 sequence is CASGKQGAGNTIYF. The CDR3 DNA is TGTGCCAGCGGCAAACAGGGCGCTGGAAACACCATATATTTT.

This chain uses TRBV19 with TRBJ2-2; 10 positions agree with TRBD1. The V segment lost 7 bases and the J segment 6 bases; nucleotides outside the gene matches: 5. This CDR3 spans 14 amino acids. Germline V gene lookup returns CDR1 LNHDA and CDR2 SQIVND (reference sequence). CDR3: CASIRQGAAGELFF. CDR3 bases: TGTGCCAGTATCCGACAGGGGGCAGCCGGGGAGCTGTTTTTT.

The CDR3 nucleotides are TGTGCCAGTGCTGACTGGAACACTGAAGCTTTCTTT. It encodes CASADWNTEAFF. The chain couples TRBV13 to TRBJ1-1, with D unclear. V gave up 9 bases and J gave up 1 base, with 9 bases separating them. This CDR3 contains 12 residues. Germline V gene sequence: CDR1 PRHDT, CDR2 FYEKMQ (reference sequence).

This chain uses TRBV6-5 with TRBJ1-2; D possibly corresponds to TRBD1 (6 bases). CDR1 is MNHEY, CDR2 SVGAGI, per germline. There are 15 residues in the CDR3. The V and J ends lost 8 bases and 4 bases respectively, with 20 bases between them. The CDR3 coding sequence is TGTGCCAGCGACGACCCCCGGGGGGGGGCCTATGGCTACACCTTC. This translates into CASDDPRGGAYGYTF.

V gene TRBV7-7 combines with J gene TRBJ2-5; TRBD2 might be the D (7 bases). CDR1 SSHAT and CDR2 FNYEAQ come from the germline V gene (reference sequence). This CDR3 is 16 amino acids long. V was shortened by 4 bases and J by 5 bases, with 20 bases between the two germline ends. The CDR3 reads CASSSLPAGAGETQYF. In DNA form, the CDR3 reads TGTGCCAGCAGCTCCTTACCCGCGGGGGCTGGGGAGACCCAGTACTTC.

The chain has TRBV2 and TRBJ1-1; the D gene is possibly TRBD1 (5 bases). Germline V CDR1 and CDR2: SNHLY, FYNNEI. V gave up 6 bases and J gave up 0 bases, with 14 bases separating them. The CDR3 has 15 amino acids. CDR3 DNA: TGTGCCAGCAGATTCGACGGGGGGATGAACACTGAAGCTTTCTTT. It is translated as CASRFDGGMNTEAFF.

A word on this clone: This sequence may be a read error, since a much larger clone differs from it by one base. In nucleotides, the CDR3 is TGTGCCAGCAGCCGGACAGGGGCGAACACCGGGGAGCTGTTTTTT. Protein: CASSRTGANTGELFF. The chain is built from TRBV6-5 and TRBJ2-2; TRBD1 aligns across 9 bases. V trimming: 6 bases; J trimming: 0 bases; junction bases outside the gene matches: 2. This CDR3 has 15 amino acids. Germline assignment: CDR1 MNHEY and CDR2 SVGAGI.